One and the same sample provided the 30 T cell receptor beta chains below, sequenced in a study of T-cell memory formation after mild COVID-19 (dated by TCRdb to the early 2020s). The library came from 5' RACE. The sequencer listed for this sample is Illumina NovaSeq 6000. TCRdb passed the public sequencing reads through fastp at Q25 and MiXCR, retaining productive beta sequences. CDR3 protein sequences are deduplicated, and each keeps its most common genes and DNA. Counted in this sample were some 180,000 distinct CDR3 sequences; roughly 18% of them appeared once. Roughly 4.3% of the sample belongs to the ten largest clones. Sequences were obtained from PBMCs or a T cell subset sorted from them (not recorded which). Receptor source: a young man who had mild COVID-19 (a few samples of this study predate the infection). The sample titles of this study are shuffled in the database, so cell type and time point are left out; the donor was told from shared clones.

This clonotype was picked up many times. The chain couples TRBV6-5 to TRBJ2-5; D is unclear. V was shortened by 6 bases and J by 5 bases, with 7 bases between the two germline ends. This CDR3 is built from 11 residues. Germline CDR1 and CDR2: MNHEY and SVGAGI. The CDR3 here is CASRAVETQYF. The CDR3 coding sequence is TGTGCCAGCAGGGCCGTCGAGACCCAGTACTTC.

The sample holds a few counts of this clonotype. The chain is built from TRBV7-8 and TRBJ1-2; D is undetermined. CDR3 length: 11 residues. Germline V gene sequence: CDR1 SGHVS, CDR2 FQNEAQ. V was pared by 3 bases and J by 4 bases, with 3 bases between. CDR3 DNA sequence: TGTGCCAGCAGCTTGGTCTATGGCTACACCTTC. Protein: CASSLVYGYTF. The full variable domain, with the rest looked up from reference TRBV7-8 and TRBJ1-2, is GAGVSQSPRYKVAKRGQDVALRCDPISGHVSLFWYQQALGQGPEFLTYFQNEAQLDKSGLPSDRFFAERPEGSVSTLKIQRTQQEDSAVYLCASSLVYGYTFGSGTRLTVV.

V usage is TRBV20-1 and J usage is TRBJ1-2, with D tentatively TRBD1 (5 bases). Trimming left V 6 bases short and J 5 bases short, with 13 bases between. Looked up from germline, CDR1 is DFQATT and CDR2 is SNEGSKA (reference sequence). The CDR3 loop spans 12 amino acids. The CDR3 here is CSASPGGYGYTF. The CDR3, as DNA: TGCAGTGCGTCGCCGGGGGGGTATGGCTACACCTTC.

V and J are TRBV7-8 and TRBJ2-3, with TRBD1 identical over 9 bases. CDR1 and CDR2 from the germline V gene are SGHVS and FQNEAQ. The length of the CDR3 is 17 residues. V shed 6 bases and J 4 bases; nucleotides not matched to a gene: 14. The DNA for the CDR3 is TGTGCCAGCAGAGCCCCATTGGAGGACAGGGGTGCAGATACGCAGTATTTT. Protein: CASRAPLEDRGADTQYF.

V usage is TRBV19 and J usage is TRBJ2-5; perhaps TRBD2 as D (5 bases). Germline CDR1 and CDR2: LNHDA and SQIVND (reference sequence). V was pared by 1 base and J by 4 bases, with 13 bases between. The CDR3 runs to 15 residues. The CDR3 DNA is TGTGCCAGTAGTATAGGGACCACTGGGAGAGAGACCCAGTACTTC. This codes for CASSIGTTGRETQYF.

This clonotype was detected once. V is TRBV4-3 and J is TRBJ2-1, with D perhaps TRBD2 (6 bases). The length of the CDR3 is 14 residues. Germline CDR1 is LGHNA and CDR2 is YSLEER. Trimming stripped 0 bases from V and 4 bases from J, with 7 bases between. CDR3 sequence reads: CASSQEGTYNEQFF. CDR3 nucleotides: TGCGCCAGCAGCCAAGAAGGGACTTACAATGAGCAGTTCTTC.

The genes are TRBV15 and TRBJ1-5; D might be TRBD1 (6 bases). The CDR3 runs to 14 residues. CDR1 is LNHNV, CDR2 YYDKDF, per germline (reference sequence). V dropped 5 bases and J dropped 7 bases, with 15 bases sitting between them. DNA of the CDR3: TGTGCCACCAGCGGTACAGGGTCACGGCAGCCCCAGCATTTT. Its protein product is CATSGTGSRQPQHF.

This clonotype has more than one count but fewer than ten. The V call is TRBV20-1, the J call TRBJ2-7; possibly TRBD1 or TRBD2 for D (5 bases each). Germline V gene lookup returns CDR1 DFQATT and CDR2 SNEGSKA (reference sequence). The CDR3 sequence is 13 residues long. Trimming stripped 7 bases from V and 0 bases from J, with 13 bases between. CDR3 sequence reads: CSVPGRNSYEQYV. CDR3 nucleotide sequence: TGCAGTGTACCGGGACGCAACTCCTACGAGCAGTACGTC.

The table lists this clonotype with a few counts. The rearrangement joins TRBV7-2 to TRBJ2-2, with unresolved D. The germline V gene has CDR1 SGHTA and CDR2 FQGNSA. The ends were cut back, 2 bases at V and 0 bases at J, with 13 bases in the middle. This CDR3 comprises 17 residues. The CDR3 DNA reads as TGTGCCAGCAGCTTAAGTCCACAGATCACGAACACCGGGGAGCTGTTTTTT. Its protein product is CASSLSPQITNTGELFF.

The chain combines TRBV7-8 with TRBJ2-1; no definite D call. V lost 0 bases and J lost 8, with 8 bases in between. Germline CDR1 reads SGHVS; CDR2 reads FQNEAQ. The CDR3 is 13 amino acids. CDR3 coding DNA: TGTGCCAGCAGCTTAGCGGTGCGGTATGAGCAGTTCTTC. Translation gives CASSLAVRYEQFF. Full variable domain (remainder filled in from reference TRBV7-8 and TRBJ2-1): GAGVSQSPRYKVAKRGQDVALRCDPISGHVSLFWYQQALGQGPEFLTYFQNEAQLDKSGLPSDRFFAERPEGSVSTLKIQRTQQEDSAVYLCASSLAVRYEQFFGPGTRLTVL.

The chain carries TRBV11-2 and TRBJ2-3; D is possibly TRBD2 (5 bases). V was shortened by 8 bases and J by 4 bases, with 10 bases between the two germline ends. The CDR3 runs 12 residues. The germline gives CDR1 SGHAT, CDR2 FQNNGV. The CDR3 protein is CASGSTSDTQYF. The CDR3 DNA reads TGTGCCAGCGGGAGCACATCAGATACGCAGTATTTT.

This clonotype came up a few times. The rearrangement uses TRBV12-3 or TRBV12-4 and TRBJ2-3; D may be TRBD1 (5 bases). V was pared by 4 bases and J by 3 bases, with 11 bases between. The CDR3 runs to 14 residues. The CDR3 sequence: CASSYTTDTDTQYF. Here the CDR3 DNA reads TGTGCCAGCAGTTACACGACAGATACAGATACGCAGTATTTT.

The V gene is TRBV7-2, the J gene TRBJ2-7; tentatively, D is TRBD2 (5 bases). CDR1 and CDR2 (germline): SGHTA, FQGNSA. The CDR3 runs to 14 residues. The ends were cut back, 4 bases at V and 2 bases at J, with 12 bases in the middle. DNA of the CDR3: TGTGCCAGCAGCTGGACGTCCGGGACCTACGAGCAGTACTTC. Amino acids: CASSWTSGTYEQYF.

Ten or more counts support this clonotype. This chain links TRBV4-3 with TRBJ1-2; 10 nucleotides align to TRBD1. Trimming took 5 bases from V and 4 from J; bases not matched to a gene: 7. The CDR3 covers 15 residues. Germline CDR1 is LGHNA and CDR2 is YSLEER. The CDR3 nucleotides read TGCGCCAGCAGCGCCCGGGACAGGGGTGGCTATGGCTACACCTTC. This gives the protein CASSARDRGGYGYTF.

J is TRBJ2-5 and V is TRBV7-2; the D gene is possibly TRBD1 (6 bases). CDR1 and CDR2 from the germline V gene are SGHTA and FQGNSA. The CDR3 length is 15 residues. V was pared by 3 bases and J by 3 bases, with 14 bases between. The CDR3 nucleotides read TGTGCCAGCAGCTTTACGGGACAAAACAAAGAGACCCAGTACTTC. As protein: CASSFTGQNKETQYF.

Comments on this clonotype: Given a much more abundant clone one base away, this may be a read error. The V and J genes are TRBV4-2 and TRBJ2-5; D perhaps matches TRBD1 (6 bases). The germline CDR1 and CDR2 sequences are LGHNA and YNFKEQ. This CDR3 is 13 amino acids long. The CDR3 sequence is CASSQPGQETKYF. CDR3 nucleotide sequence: TGTGCCAGCAGCCAGCCGGGACAAGAGACCAAGTACTTC.

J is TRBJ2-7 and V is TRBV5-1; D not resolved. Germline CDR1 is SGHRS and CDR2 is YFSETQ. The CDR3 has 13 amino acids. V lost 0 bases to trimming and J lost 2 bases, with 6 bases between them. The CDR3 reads CASSLAVTYEQYF. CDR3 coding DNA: TGCGCCAGCAGCTTGGCAGTAACCTACGAGCAGTACTTC. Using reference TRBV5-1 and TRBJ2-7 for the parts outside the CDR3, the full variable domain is KAGVTQTPRYLIKTRGQQVTLSCSPISGHRSVSWYQQTPGQGLQFLFEYFSETQRNKGNFPGRFSGRQFSNSRSEMNVSTLELGDSALYLCASSLAVTYEQYFGPGTRLTVT.

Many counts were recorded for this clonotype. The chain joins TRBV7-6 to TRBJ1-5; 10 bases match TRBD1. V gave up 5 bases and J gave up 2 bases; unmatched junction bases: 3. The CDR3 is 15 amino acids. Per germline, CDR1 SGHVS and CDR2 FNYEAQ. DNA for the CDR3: TGTGCCAGCAGCCTGGGGACAGGGGGCAATCAGCCCCAGCATTTT. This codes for CASSLGTGGNQPQHF. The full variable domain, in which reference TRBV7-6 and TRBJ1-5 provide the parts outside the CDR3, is GAGVSQSPRYKVTKRGQDVALRCDPISGHVSLYWYRQALGQGPEFLTYFNYEAQQDKSGLPNDRFSAERPEGSISTLTIQRTEQRDSAMYRCASSLGTGGNQPQHFGDGTRLSIL.

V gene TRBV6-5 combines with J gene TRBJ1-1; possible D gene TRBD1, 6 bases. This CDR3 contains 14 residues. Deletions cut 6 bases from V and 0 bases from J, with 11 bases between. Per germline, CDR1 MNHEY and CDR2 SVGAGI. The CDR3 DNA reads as TGTGCCAGCAGCAACCGGGGGCTGAACACTGAAGCTTTCTTT. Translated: CASSNRGLNTEAFF.

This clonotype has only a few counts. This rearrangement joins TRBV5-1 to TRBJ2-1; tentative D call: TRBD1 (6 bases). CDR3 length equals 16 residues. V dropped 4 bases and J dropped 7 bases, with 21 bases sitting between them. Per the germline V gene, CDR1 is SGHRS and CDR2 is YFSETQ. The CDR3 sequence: CASSISGHSNSNEQFF. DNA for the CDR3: TGCGCCAGCAGCATTTCGGGACACAGTAATTCTAATGAGCAGTTCTTC.

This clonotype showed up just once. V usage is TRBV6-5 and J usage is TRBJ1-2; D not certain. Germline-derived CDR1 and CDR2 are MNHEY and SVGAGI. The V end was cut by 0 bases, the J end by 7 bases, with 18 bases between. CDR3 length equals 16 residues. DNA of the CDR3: TGTGCCAGCAGTTACTCGTCCGGGAGCCCGAACGGTGGCTACACCTTC. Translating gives CASSYSSGSPNGGYTF.

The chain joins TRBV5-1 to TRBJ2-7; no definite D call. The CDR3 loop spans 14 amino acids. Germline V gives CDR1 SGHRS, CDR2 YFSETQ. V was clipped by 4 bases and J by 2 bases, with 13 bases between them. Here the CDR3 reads CASSPVGEAYEQYF. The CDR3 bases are TGCGCCAGCAGCCCGGTTGGGGAAGCCTACGAGCAGTACTTC.

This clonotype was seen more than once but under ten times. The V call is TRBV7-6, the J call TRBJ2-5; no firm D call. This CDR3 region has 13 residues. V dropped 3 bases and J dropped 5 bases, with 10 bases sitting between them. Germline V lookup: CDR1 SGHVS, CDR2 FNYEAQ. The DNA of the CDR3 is TGTGCCAGCAGCTTTATTGGCTGGGAGACCCAGTACTTC. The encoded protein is CASSFIGWETQYF.

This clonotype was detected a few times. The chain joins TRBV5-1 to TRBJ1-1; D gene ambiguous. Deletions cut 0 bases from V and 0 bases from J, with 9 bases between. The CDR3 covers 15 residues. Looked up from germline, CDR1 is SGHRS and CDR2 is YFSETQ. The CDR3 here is CASSLAGSMNTEAFF. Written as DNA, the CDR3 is TGCGCCAGCAGCTTGGCCGGGTCCATGAACACTGAAGCTTTCTTT.

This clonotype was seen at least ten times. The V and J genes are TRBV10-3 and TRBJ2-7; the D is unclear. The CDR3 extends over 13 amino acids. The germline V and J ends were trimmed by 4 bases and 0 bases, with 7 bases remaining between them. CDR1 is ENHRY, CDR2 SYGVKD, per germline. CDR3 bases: TGTGCCATCAGTGGTATCAGCTCCTACGAGCAGTACTTC. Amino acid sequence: CAISGISSYEQYF.

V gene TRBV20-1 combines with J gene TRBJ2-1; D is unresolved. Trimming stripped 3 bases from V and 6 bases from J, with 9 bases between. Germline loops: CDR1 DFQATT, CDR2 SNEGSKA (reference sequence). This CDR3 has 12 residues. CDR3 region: CSASKHSNEQFF. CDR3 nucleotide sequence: TGCAGTGCTAGTAAGCACTCCAATGAGCAGTTCTTC.

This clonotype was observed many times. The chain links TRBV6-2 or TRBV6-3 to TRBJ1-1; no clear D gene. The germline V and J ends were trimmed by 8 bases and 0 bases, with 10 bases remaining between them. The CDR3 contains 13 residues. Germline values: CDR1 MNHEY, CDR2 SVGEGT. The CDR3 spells CASYRSLNTEAFF. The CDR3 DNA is TGTGCCAGCTATAGAAGTTTGAACACTGAAGCTTTCTTT.

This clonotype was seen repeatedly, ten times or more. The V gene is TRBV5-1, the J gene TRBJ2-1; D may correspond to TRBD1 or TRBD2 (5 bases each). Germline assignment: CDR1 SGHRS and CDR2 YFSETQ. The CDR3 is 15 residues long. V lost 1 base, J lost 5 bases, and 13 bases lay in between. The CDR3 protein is CASSLMGPANNEQFF. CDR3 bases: TGCGCCAGCAGCTTGATGGGACCCGCGAACAATGAGCAGTTCTTC.

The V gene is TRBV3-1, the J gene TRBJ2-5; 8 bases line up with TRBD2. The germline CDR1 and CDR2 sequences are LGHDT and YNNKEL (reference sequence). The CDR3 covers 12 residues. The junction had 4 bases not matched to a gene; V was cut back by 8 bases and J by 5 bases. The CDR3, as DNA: TGTGCCAGCGGGCGGGGGGCCGAGACCCAGTACTTC. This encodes CASGRGAETQYF.

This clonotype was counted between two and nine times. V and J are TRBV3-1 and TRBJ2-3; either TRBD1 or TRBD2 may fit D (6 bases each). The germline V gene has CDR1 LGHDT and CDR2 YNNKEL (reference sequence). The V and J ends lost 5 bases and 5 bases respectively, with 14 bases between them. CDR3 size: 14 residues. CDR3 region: CASSYRGQGDTQYF. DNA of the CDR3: TGTGCCAGCAGCTATCGGGGGCAGGGAGATACGCAGTATTTT.